One sample yielded the 15 T cell receptor beta chains listed below, sequenced in a study of T cell responses to AZD1222 COVID-19 vaccine (dated by TCRdb to the early 2020s). Library preparation used the immunoSEQ multiplex PCR assay. The table was pulled from immuneACCESS by TCRdb, which kept in-frame rearrangements only. Such tables lose some clones; where checked, under half of the loss comes from unresolved V genes, and the rest has no known cause. The sample table holds some 280,000 clones, of which around 92% were seen once. The leading ten clones occupy around 0.5% of the sample. Sample time point, as interpreted from the label and publication: about 28 days (+/-7) after the second vaccine dose. Here the sequenced sample was peripheral blood, taken 28 days after the second AZD1222 dose. These TCRs come from an adult who received the AZD1222 COVID-19 vaccine.

This rearrangement joins TRBV18 to TRBJ2-7; 7 bases line up with TRBD2. From germline, CDR1 is KGHSH and CDR2 LQKENI. This CDR3 spans 14 amino acids. The V gene end was trimmed by 6 bases and the J gene end by 2 bases; junction bases not matched to a gene: 7. The CDR3 coding sequence is TGTGCCAGCTCGCTTACTAGCGACGCCTACGAGCAGTACTTC. Its translation is CASSLTSDAYEQYF.

The chain carries TRBV28 and TRBJ1-2; possible D gene TRBD1, 5 bases. Germline CDR1 reads MDHEN; CDR2 reads SYDVKM. Trimming left V 7 bases short and J 7 bases short, with 22 bases between. The CDR3 length is 15 residues. The CDR3 protein is CASTILSSGMLGYTF. CDR3 DNA: TGTGCCAGCACCATCCTTTCGTCAGGGATGCTTGGCTACACCTTC.

This clone was seen only once. This chain joins TRBV7-2 and TRBJ2-7; tentatively, D is TRBD1 (6 bases). Trimming pared 5 bases from V and 7 bases from J, leaving 12 bases between. The CDR3 contains 12 residues. Germline lookup yields CDR1 SGHTA and CDR2 FQGNSA. The CDR3 here is CASSRSRGEQYF. The CDR3 DNA follows: TGTGCCAGCAGCCGATCAAGGGGGGAGCAGTACTTC.

In its sample, this clone was seen once. The chain joins TRBV2 to TRBJ1-1; D uncertain. This CDR3 comprises 14 residues. Germline V lookup: CDR1 SNHLY, CDR2 FYNNEI. Trimming cost V 6 bases and J 1 base, with 12 bases left between them. The DNA of the CDR3 is TGTGCCAGCAGGGGAACCGCACCGAACACTGAAGCTTTCTTT. It translates to CASRGTAPNTEAFF.

This chain links TRBV28 with TRBJ2-1; D not resolved. V dropped 3 bases and J dropped 10 bases, with 7 bases sitting between them. There are 11 residues in the CDR3. The germline V gene encodes CDR1 MDHEN and CDR2 SYDVKM. CDR3 nucleotides: TGTGCCAGCAGTTTGGGATACGAGCAGTTCTTC. This gives the protein CASSLGYEQFF.

The gene calls are TRBV6-6 and TRBJ2-7; the D gene is possibly TRBD2 (6 bases). This CDR3 is built from 13 residues. Per germline, CDR1 MNHNY and CDR2 SVGAGI (reference sequence). V dropped 0 bases and J dropped 6 bases, with 9 bases sitting between them. CDR3 in amino acids: CASSYSPEGEQYF. The CDR3 DNA sequence: TGTGCCAGCAGTTACTCTCCGGAGGGCGAGCAGTACTTC.

The chain links TRBV7-3 to TRBJ2-3, with D possibly being TRBD2 (5 bases). Germline CDR1 reads SGHTA; CDR2 reads FQGTGA. The CDR3 runs to 14 residues. The V and J ends lost 2 bases and 4 bases respectively, with 10 bases between them. The CDR3 sequence: CASSLRGSADTQYF. The DNA for the CDR3 is TGTGCCAGCAGCTTACGAGGGAGTGCAGATACGCAGTATTTT.

The CDR3 loop reads CASSLAGTGGRTEAFF. In DNA form, the CDR3 reads TGTGCCAGCAGCTTAGCAGGGACAGGGGGCAGGACTGAAGCTTTCTTT. V gene TRBV7-9 combines with J gene TRBJ1-1, with 12 bases lining up with TRBD1. The germline CDR1 and CDR2 sequences are SEHNR and FQNEAQ (reference sequence). The trim removed 0 bases at V and 5 bases at J, leaving 4 bases unmatched. The CDR3 length is 16 residues.

The chain combines TRBV12-5 with TRBJ2-2; D is undetermined. This CDR3 comprises 12 residues. Trimming took off 6 bases at V and 7 bases at J, with 9 bases between the two ends. Looked up from germline, CDR1 is LGHNT and CDR2 is FRNRAP. The CDR3 loop is CASGTRIGELFF. The CDR3 region has the DNA TGTGCTAGTGGGACCCGGATCGGGGAGCTGTTTTTT.

This clone was detected only once. The chain links TRBV28 to TRBJ1-4, with 8 bases identical to TRBD1. The CDR3 spans 13 residues. The germline gives CDR1 MDHEN, CDR2 SYDVKM. Trimming at V came to 6 bases and at J to 8 bases, leaving 5 bases not matched to a gene. CDR3 sequence: CASSGQGGEKLFF. As DNA, the CDR3 is TGTGCCAGCAGCGGACAGGGCGGGGAAAAACTGTTTTTT.

The chain couples TRBV24-1 to TRBJ2-2, with D perhaps matching TRBD1 (6 bases). The CDR3 consists of 17 residues. Germline loops: CDR1 KGHDR, CDR2 SFDVKD. V lost 5 bases to trimming and J lost 3 bases, with 18 bases between them. The DNA for the CDR3 is TGTGCCACCAGTGGCCCCCAGGGGAGATGGGACACCGGGGAGCTGTTTTTT. Its translation is CATSGPQGRWDTGELFF.

The rearrangement joins TRBV3-1 (or the pseudogene TRBV3-2) to TRBJ2-7, with D possibly called TRBD1 or TRBD2 (5 bases each). The germline CDR1 and CDR2 sequences are LGHDT and YNNKEL (reference sequence). The CDR3 length is 14 residues. The germline V and J ends were trimmed by 2 bases and 2 bases, with 10 bases remaining between them. For the CDR3, the DNA is TGTGCCAGCAGCCAAAGATGGGGGACCTACGAGCAGTACTTC. Translating it yields CASSQRWGTYEQYF.

V usage is TRBV7-8 and J usage is TRBJ1-2; 10 positions agree with TRBD1. From germline, CDR1 is SGHVS and CDR2 FQNEAQ. The CDR3 consists of 15 residues. V shed 2 bases and J 5 bases; nucleotides not matched to a gene: 5. The DNA of the CDR3 is TGTGCCAGCAGCTTAATAGAGGACAGGGGGTATGGCTACACCTTC. Protein sequence: CASSLIEDRGYGYTF.

The rearrangement joins TRBV30 to TRBJ1-6, with unresolved D. V lost 5 bases and J lost 2, with 7 bases in between. The CDR3 loop spans 13 amino acids. CDR1 and CDR2 from the germline V gene are GTSNPN and SVGIG (reference sequence). The CDR3 DNA sequence: TGTGCCTGGGATTCCGCCTATAATTCACCCCTCCACTTT. It yields the protein CAWDSAYNSPLHF.

The chain couples TRBV16 to TRBJ1-2; no clear D gene. The CDR3 extends over 14 amino acids. The germline V gene has CDR1 KGHSY and CDR2 FQNENV. V was shortened by 7 bases and J by 0 bases, with 12 bases between the two germline ends. CDR3 coding DNA: TGTGCCAGCACCCAGGACGGAGCTAACTATGGCTACACCTTC. Its protein product is CASTQDGANYGYTF.